The 28 T cell receptor beta chains reported below all come from one sample, sequenced in a study of blood T cells in healthy people across ages (dated by TCRdb to the mid-2010s). The receptor library was made with 5' RACE. This sample was sequenced with an Illumina HiSeq 2500. The second PCR ran for about 7 to 11 cycles and used a J-beta primer mix along with a sample-barcoded 5' primer. TCRdb cleaned the public reads at Q25 with fastp, built clones with MiXCR and kept in-frame beta chains. Entries are consolidated by CDR3 protein sequence, retaining the most common genes and DNA. The sample has 600,000 or so distinct CDR3 sequences on record, around half of them singletons. The top ten clonotypes cover around 25% of the sample. Sequenced material: blood. These receptors were taken from a man aged 80 or over in good health.

The V gene is TRBV5-5, the J gene TRBJ2-1; a possible D gene is TRBD1 (6 bases). V was trimmed by 4 bases and J by 5 bases, leaving 10 bases between them. The germline V gene has CDR1 SGHKS and CDR2 YYEKEE (reference sequence). The CDR3 is 13 amino acids. CDR3 loop: CASSPGHDNEQFF. DNA for the CDR3: TGTGCCAGCAGCCCGGGACACGACAATGAGCAGTTCTTC.

This clonotype was counted at least ten times. J is TRBJ2-7 and V is TRBV6-6, with TRBD1 matching 10 bases. From germline, CDR1 is MNHNY and CDR2 SVGAGI (reference sequence). With 8 bases clipped from V and 3 bases from J, the junction kept 7 bases outside the gene matches. CDR3 length: 14 amino acids. The CDR3 sequence: CASRSGTGVYEQYF. As DNA, the CDR3 is TGTGCCAGCCGCTCGGGGACAGGGGTCTACGAGCAGTACTTC.

This rearrangement joins TRBV4-3 to TRBJ1-2; tentative D call: TRBD1 (6 bases). The germline V gene encodes CDR1 LGHNA and CDR2 YSLEER. V shed 4 bases and J shed 5 bases, with 14 bases lying between them. The length of the CDR3 is 14 residues. This chain's CDR3 is CASSPLRTEYGYTF. The CDR3 coding sequence is TGCGCCAGCAGCCCGCTAAGGACAGAATATGGCTACACCTTC.

This chain connects TRBV20-1 to TRBJ2-5; TRBD1 matches 7 bases. After removal of 3 bases from V and 5 bases from J, the junction contained 6 bases not matched to a gene. Germline CDR1 is DFQATT and CDR2 is SNEGSKA (reference sequence). The CDR3 has 13 residues. CDR3 protein: CSASHRGRETQYF. Written as DNA, the CDR3 is TGCAGTGCTAGTCACAGGGGCCGGGAGACCCAGTACTTC.

Of note for this clonotype: The junction and the germline gene differ at one end; a read error may be behind it. In nucleotides, the CDR3 is TGCGCCAGCAGCTTAGGCCCGGGTGGCCGGGACATTCAGTACTTC. This gives the protein CASSLGPGGRDIQYF. The genes are TRBV7-9 and TRBJ2-4; D remains ambiguous. The CDR3 has 15 amino acids. Germline V gene lookup returns CDR1 SEHNR and CDR2 FQNEAQ (reference sequence).

This chain links TRBV9 with TRBJ2-4; TRBD2 might be the D (6 bases). This CDR3 is built from 15 residues. Germline loops: CDR1 SGDLS, CDR2 YYNGEE. The V and J ends lost 0 bases and 0 bases respectively, with 7 bases between them. The CDR3: CASSVGGEAKNIQYF. The CDR3 DNA sequence: TGTGCCAGCAGCGTAGGGGGGGAAGCCAAAAACATTCAGTACTTC.

Notes on this clonotype: At one end the junction does not follow the germline gene, possibly because of a read error. J is TRBJ2-3 and V is TRBV27, with 10 bases identical to TRBD2. The CDR3 has 16 residues. In germline, CDR1 is MNHEY, CDR2 SMNVEV (reference sequence). The CDR3 spells CANSFSTSGAADTQYF. DNA for the CDR3: TGTGCCAACAGTTTTTCTACTAGCGGGGCGGCAGATACGCAGTATTTT.

This chain connects TRBV6-5 to TRBJ2-5; D unclear. Gene TRBJ2-7 matches the end of the DNA better, so the J call may be wrong. This CDR3 spans 15 amino acids. Germline loops: CDR1 MNHEY, CDR2 SVGAGI. CDR3 amino acids: CASSYSLGLGYEQYF. CDR3 DNA: TGTGCCAGCAGTTACTCCCTTGGGCTAGGTTACGAGCAGTACTTC.

The chain uses TRBV20-1 and TRBJ2-5, with a possible D match to TRBD2 (5 bases). V lost 3 bases to trimming and J lost 2 bases, with 13 bases between them. CDR1 and CDR2 from the germline V gene are DFQATT and SNEGSKA (reference sequence). This CDR3 is built from 14 residues. CDR3 bases: TGCAGTGCTAGCCTCCCACAGCGGCAAGAGACCCAGTACTTC. Residues: CSASLPQRQETQYF.

V usage is TRBV9 and J usage is TRBJ2-1, with TRBD2 matching over 8 bases. The CDR3 contains 17 residues. CDR1 is SGDLS, CDR2 YYNGEE, per germline. J lost 10 bases, V lost 3 bases, and 18 bases had no gene match. For the CDR3, the DNA is TGTGCCAGCAGCGCCGTATCGGGACGAGCGGGGGTAGAGGAGCAGTTCTTC. Translated: CASSAVSGRAGVEEQFF.

The rearrangement links TRBV7-2 to TRBJ2-1; no clear D. CDR1 SGHTA and CDR2 FQGNSA come from the germline V gene. Deletions cut 4 bases from V and 4 bases from J, with 11 bases between. The CDR3 extends over 14 amino acids. CDR3 sequence reads: CASSSALGYNEQFF. The CDR3 coding sequence is TGTGCCAGCAGCTCGGCCCTAGGTTACAATGAGCAGTTCTTC.

The chain combines TRBV5-1 with TRBJ2-3, with D uncertain. The V gene's germline CDR1 is SGHRS and CDR2 YFSETQ. CDR3 length equals 14 residues. Trimming left V 0 bases short and J 4 bases short, with 9 bases between. The CDR3 DNA sequence: TGCGCCAGCAGCTTGGCCTGGCAGGCAGATACGCAGTATTTT. Residues: CASSLAWQADTQYF.

A remark on this clonotype: Sequence at one end of the junction differs from germline and may be a read error. This rearrangement joins TRBV11-2 to TRBJ2-3; D call uncertain. Germline lookup yields CDR1 SGHAT and CDR2 FQNNGV. CDR3 length equals 15 residues. CDR3 protein: CASSLDGLTTDTRYF. As DNA, the CDR3 is TGTGCCAGCAGCTTAGATGGTCTTACCACAGATACGCGGTATTTT.

The chain couples TRBV20-1 to TRBJ2-5; 8 bases agree with TRBD1. The CDR3 is 16 amino acids. V was pared by 3 bases and J by 0 bases, with 9 bases of the junction left unmatched. The germline V gene encodes CDR1 DFQATT and CDR2 SNEGSKA (reference sequence). The CDR3 nucleotides are TGCAGTGCTAGGCGGGCACCGGGACAGGACCAAGAGACCCAGTACTTC. It specifies CSARRAPGQDQETQYF.

This clonotype was seen many times. The chain is built from TRBV6-5 and TRBJ1-2; weak D call: TRBD1 (6 bases). The V end lost 6 bases, the J end lost 7 bases, and 12 bases lay between the germline ends. The length of the CDR3 is 12 residues. In germline, CDR1 is MNHEY, CDR2 SVGAGI. In nucleotides, the CDR3 is TGTGCCAGCAGCACAGGGTCCCGTGGCTACACCTTC. Translated: CASSTGSRGYTF.

This clonotype was observed many times. The gene calls are TRBV9 and TRBJ1-5, with D unresolved. This CDR3 comprises 14 residues. The germline CDR1 and CDR2 sequences are SGDLS and YYNGEE. V lost 0 bases, J lost 4 bases, and 8 bases lay in between. This chain's CDR3 is CASSVGPRNQPQHF. The CDR3 nucleotides are TGTGCCAGCAGCGTAGGGCCGAGAAATCAGCCCCAGCATTTT.

The rearrangement joins TRBV29-1 to TRBJ1-4; D gene ambiguous. V lost 4 bases to trimming and J lost 6 bases, with 9 bases between them. Germline assignment: CDR1 SQVTM and CDR2 ANQGSEA. The CDR3 length is 12 residues. The CDR3 spells CSVVRGDEKLFF. The CDR3 coding sequence is TGCAGCGTTGTCCGTGGGGATGAAAAACTGTTTTTT.

This chain joins TRBV20-1 and TRBJ2-2, with D hard to call. The length of the CDR3 is 13 residues. V dropped 5 bases and J dropped 2 bases, with 9 bases sitting between them. The germline V gene has CDR1 DFQATT and CDR2 SNEGSKA (reference sequence). Here the CDR3 reads CSAPDPNTGELFF. The CDR3 DNA follows: TGCAGTGCTCCGGACCCAAACACCGGGGAGCTGTTTTTT.

Remarks on this clonotype: One junction end does not reproduce the germline sequence, and a read error may be involved. The chain has TRBV12-3 or TRBV12-4 and TRBJ2-5; no definite D call. The DNA matches TRBJ2-7 better at its end, which makes the J call doubtful. CDR3 length: 15 amino acids. CDR3 in DNA: TGTGCCAGCAGCTTAGGAAGGCAACCCGCCTACGAGCAGTACTTC. This codes for CASSLGRQPAYEQYF.

This chain connects TRBV20-1 to TRBJ2-1; D gene ambiguous. CDR3 length: 8 amino acids. The V end was cut by 1 base, the J end by 13 bases, with 2 bases between. The germline CDR1 and CDR2 sequences are DFQATT and SNEGSKA (reference sequence). DNA for the CDR3: TGCAGTGCTAGAGGACAGTTCTTC. It specifies CSARGQFF.

The gene calls are TRBV27 and TRBJ1-2; 8 bases line up with TRBD1. V was pared by 5 bases and J by 3 bases, with 5 bases of the junction left unmatched. The germline CDR1 and CDR2 sequences are MNHEY and SMNVEV (reference sequence). CDR3 size: 14 residues. CDR3 loop: CASSPTGAYYGYTF. The CDR3 region has the DNA TGTGCCAGCAGTCCGACAGGGGCATACTATGGCTACACCTTC.

This clonotype has only a few counts. This chain joins TRBV29-1 and TRBJ2-3; no reliable D call. The CDR3 is 16 amino acids. V was pared by 3 bases and J by 0 bases, with 16 bases between. The V gene's germline CDR1 is SQVTM and CDR2 ANQGSEA. The CDR3 here is CSVDLNGERSTDTQYF. CDR3 coding DNA: TGCAGCGTTGACCTGAATGGGGAAAGGAGCACAGATACGCAGTATTTT.

The CDR3 nucleotides read TGTGCCAGCAGTAGTTTAAGGACCAGGGGCAACACTGAAGCTTTCTTT. Its protein product is CASSSLRTRGNTEAFF. The V call is TRBV28, the J call TRBJ1-1, with D possibly being TRBD1 (6 bases). Germline-derived CDR1 and CDR2 are MDHEN and SYDVKM. The V end was cut by 5 bases, the J end by 2 bases, with 18 bases between. The CDR3 totals 16 residues.

This clonotype was observed once. The chain links TRBV10-3 to TRBJ2-2, with TRBD2 as a possible D gene (5 bases). Germline V gene sequence: CDR1 ENHRY, CDR2 SYGVKD. V was clipped by 8 bases and J by 7 bases, with 17 bases between them. CDR3 length: 14 residues. The CDR3 DNA reads TGTGCCATCTCAGGCGCACTAGAGCGCGGGGAGCTGTTTTTT. Encoded protein: CAISGALERGELFF.

For this clonotype: At one end the junction does not follow the germline gene, possibly because of a read error. This chain joins TRBV7-9 and TRBJ2-7; 10 positions match TRBD1. The CDR3 has 16 residues. Germline-derived CDR1 and CDR2 are SEHNR and FQNEAQ (reference sequence). CDR3 in DNA: TGTGTCAGCAGCTTATATCGTCGGGACAGGGGATACGAGCAGTACTTC. Translated, it gives CVSSLYRRDRGYEQYF. The full variable domain, its missing parts supplied by reference TRBV7-9 and TRBJ2-7, is DTGVSQNPRHKITKRGQNVTFRCDPISEHNRLYWYRQTLGQGPEFLTYFQNEAQLEKSRLLSDRFSAERPKGSFSTLEIQRTEQGDSAMYLCVSSLYRRDRGYEQYFGPGTRLTVT.

The chain has TRBV29-1 and TRBJ2-3; TRBD2 is a possible D gene (6 bases). The CDR3 sequence is 11 residues long. Germline V gives CDR1 SQVTM, CDR2 ANQGSEA. The CDR3 region has the DNA TGCGGCGGGGAAAGCACAGATACGCAGTATTTT. Encoded protein: CGGESTDTQYF.

V and J are TRBV7-8 and TRBJ2-5, with 11 nucleotides matching TRBD2. The V gene end was trimmed by 4 bases and the J gene end by 11 bases; junction bases not matched to a gene: 15. The CDR3 sequence is 16 residues long. Per the germline V gene, CDR1 is SGHVS and CDR2 is FQNEAQ. This CDR3 is CASSSPTSGIRNEQYF. In DNA form, the CDR3 reads TGTGCCAGCAGCTCCCCGACTAGCGGGATTCGGAATGAGCAGTACTTC.

The chain uses TRBV5-4 and TRBJ1-2, with 8 nucleotides matching TRBD1. V trimming: 3 bases; J trimming: 8 bases; junction bases outside the gene matches: 6. Germline V gene sequence: CDR1 SGHNT, CDR2 YYREEE (reference sequence). The CDR3 loop spans 13 amino acids. The CDR3 spells CASSSARGQGYTF. The CDR3 DNA follows: TGTGCCAGCAGCTCTGCCAGGGGGCAAGGCTACACCTTC.